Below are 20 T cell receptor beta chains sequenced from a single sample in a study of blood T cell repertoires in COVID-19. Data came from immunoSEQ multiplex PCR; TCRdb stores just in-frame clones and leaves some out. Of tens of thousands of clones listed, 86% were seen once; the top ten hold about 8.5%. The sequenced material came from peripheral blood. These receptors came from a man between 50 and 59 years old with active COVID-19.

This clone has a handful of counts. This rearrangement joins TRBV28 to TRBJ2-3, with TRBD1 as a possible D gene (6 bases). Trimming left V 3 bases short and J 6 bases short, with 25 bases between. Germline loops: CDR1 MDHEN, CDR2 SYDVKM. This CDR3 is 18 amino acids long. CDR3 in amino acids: CASSLSRGSFSPTDTQYF. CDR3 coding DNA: TGTGCCAGCAGTTTGTCCAGGGGCTCCTTCAGCCCCACCGATACGCAGTATTTT.

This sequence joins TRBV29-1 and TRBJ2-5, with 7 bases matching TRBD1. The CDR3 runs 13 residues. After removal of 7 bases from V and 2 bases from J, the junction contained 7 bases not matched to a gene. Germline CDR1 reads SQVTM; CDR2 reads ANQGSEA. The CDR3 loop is CSAERGQQETQYF. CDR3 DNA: TGCAGCGCAGAACGGGGACAGCAAGAGACCCAGTACTTC.

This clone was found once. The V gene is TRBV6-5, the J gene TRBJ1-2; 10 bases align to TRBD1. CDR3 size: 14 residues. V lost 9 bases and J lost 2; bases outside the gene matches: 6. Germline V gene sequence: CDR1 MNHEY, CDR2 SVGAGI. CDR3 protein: CARAGQGLNYGYTF. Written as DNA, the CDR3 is TGTGCCAGGGCGGGACAGGGGCTAAACTATGGCTACACCTTC.

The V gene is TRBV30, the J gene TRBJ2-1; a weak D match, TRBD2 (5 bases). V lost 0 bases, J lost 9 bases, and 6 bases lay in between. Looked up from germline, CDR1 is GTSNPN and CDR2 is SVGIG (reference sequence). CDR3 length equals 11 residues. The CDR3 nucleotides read TGTGCCTGGAGTGTGGAGGTTGAGCAGTTCTTC. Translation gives CAWSVEVEQFF.

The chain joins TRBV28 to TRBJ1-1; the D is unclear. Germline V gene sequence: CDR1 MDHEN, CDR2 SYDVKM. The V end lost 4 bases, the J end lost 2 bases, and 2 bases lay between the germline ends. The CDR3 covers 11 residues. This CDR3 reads CASSSNTEAFF. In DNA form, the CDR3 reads TGTGCCAGCAGTTCAAACACTGAAGCTTTCTTT.

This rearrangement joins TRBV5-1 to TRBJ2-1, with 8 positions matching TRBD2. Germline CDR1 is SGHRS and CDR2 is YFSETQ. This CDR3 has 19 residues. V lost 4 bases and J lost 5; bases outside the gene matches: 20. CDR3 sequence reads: CASSRSRTSQYVVDNEQFF. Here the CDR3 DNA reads TGCGCCAGCAGCCGGTCGAGGACTAGCCAATACGTTGTAGACAATGAGCAGTTCTTC.

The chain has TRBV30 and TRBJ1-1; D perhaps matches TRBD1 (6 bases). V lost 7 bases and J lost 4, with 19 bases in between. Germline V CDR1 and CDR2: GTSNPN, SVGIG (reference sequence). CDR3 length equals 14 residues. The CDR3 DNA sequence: TGTGCCTTCACGACGGGGACACCAACCACTGAAGCTTTCTTT. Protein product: CAFTTGTPTTEAFF. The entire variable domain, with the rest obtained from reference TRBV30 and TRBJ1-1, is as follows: SQTIHQWPATLVQPVGSPLSLECTVEGTSNPNLYWYRQAAGRGLQLLFYSVGIGQISSEVPQNLSASRPQDRQFILSSKKLLLSDSGFYLCAFTTGTPTTEAFFGQGTRLTVV.

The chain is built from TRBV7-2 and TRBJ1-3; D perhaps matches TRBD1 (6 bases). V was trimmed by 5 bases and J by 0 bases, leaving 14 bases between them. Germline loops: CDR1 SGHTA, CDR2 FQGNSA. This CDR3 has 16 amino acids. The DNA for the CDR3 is TGTGCCAGCAGCCCCGGACAGTTTCTCTCTGGAAACACCATATATTTT. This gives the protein CASSPGQFLSGNTIYF. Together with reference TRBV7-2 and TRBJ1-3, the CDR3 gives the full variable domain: GAGVSQSPSNKVTEKGKDVELRCDPISGHTALYWYRQSLGQGLEFLIYFQGNSAPDKSGLPSDRFSAERTGGSVSTLTIQRTQQEDSAVYLCASSPGQFLSGNTIYFGEGSWLTVV.

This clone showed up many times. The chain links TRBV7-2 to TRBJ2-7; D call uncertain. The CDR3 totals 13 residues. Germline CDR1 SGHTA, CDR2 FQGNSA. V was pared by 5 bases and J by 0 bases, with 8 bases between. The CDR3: CASSAASSYEQYF. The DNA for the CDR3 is TGTGCCAGCAGCGCAGCGAGCTCCTACGAGCAGTACTTC.

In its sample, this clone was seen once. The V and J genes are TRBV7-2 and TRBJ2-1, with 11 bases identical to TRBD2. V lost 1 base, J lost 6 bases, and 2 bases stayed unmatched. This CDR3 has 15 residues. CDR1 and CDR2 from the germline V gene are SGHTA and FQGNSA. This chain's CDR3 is CASSLGLAGGNEQFF. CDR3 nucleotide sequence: TGTGCCAGCAGCTTAGGGCTAGCGGGAGGCAATGAGCAGTTCTTC. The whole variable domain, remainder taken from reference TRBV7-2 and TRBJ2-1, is GAGVSQSPSNKVTEKGKDVELRCDPISGHTALYWYRQSLGQGLEFLIYFQGNSAPDKSGLPSDRFSAERTGGSVSTLTIQRTQQEDSAVYLCASSLGLAGGNEQFFGPGTRLTVL.

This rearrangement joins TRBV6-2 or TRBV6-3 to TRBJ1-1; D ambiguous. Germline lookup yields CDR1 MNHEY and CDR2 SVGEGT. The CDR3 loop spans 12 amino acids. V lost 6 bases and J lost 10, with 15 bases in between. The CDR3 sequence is CASSRGGSGAFF. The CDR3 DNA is TGTGCCAGCAGCCGCGGCGGCAGCGGAGCTTTCTTT.

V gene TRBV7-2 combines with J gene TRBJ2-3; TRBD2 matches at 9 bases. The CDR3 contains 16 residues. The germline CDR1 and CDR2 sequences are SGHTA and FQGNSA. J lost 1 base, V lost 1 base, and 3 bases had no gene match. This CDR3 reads CASSLGRGRGTDTQYF. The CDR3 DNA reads TGTGCCAGCAGCTTAGGGCGCGGGAGGGGCACAGATACGCAGTATTTT.

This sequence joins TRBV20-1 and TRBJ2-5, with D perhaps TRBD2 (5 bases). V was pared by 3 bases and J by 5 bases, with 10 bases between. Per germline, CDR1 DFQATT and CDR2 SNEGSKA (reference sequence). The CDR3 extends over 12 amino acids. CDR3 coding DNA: TGCAGTGCTAGTGCCGGGGTTGAGACCCAGTACTTC. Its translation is CSASAGVETQYF.

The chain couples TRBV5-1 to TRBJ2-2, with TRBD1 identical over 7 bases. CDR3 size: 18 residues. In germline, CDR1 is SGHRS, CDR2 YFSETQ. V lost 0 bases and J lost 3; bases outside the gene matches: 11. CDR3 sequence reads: CASSLDLPTGWDTGELFF. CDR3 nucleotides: TGCGCCAGCAGCTTGGATCTCCCGACAGGGTGGGACACCGGGGAGCTGTTTTTT.

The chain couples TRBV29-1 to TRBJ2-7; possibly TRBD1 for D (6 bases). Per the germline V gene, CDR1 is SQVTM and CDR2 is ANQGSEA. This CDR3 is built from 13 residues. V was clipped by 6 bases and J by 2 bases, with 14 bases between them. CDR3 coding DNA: TGCAGCGTCGCGACCGGGACACCCTACGAGCAGTACTTC. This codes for CSVATGTPYEQYF.

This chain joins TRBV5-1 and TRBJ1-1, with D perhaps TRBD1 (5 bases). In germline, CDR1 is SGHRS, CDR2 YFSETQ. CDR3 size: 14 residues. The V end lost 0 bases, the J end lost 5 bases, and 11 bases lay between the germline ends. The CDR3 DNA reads TGCGCCAGCAGCTTGGTGGGGGGTAGGACTGAAGCTTTCTTT. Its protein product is CASSLVGGRTEAFF. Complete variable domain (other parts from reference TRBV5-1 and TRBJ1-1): KAGVTQTPRYLIKTRGQQVTLSCSPISGHRSVSWYQQTPGQGLQFLFEYFSETQRNKGNFPGRFSGRQFSNSRSEMNVSTLELGDSALYLCASSLVGGRTEAFFGQGTRLTVV.

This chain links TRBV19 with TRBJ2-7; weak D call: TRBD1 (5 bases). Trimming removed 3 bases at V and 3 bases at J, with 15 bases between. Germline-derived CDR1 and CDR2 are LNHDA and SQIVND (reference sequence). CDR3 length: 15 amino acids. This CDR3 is CASSMGTGRDYEQYF. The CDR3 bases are TGTGCCAGTAGTATGGGCACAGGTAGGGACTACGAGCAGTACTTC.

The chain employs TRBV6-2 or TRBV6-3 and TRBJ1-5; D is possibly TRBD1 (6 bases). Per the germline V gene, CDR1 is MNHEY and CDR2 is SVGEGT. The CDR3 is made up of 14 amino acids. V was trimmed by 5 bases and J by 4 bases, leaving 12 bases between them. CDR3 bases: TGTGCCAGCAGTCCGACAGGACCGAATCAGCCCCAGCATTTT. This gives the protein CASSPTGPNQPQHF.

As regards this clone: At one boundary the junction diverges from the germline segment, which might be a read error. In nucleotides, the CDR3 is TGTGCCAGCAATGAACGCAGATATGAAGCTTTCTTT. Translating it yields CASNERRYEAFF. The chain has TRBV25-1 and TRBJ1-1; D remains unclear. The CDR3 is 12 residues long. Germline values: CDR1 MGHDK, CDR2 SYGVNS.

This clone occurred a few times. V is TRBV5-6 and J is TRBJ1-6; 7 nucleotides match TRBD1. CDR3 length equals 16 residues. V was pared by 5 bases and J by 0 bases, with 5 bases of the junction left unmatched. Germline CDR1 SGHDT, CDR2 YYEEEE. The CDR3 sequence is CASRQGDSSYNSPLHF. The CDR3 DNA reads TGTGCCAGCAGGCAGGGGGACAGCTCCTATAATTCACCCCTCCACTTT. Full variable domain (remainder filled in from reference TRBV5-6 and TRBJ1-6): DAGVTQSPTHLIKTRGQQVTLRCSPKSGHDTVSWYQQALGQGPQFIFQYYEEEERQRGNFPDRFSGHQFPNYSSELNVNALLLGDSALYLCASRQGDSSYNSPLHFGNGTRLTVT.